This T cell receptor (beta chain) appears in the sequencing data of a study of blood T cell repertoires in COVID-19. Study details: Researchers got acute and convalescent COVID-19 samples from the United States, Italy and Spain.

The V gene's germline CDR1 is SGHRS and CDR2 YFSETQ. Trimming removed 3 bases from V and 4 bases from J, with 14 bases in between. This CDR3 region has 14 residues. Data came from immunoSEQ multiplex PCR; TCRdb stores just in-frame clones and leaves some out. The sample gives fewer than 250,000 clones, about 90% of which show up once; about 0.72% is in the top ten. The sequenced sample consisted of peripheral blood. The chain uses TRBV5-1 and TRBJ2-7, with a weak D call TRBD1 (6 bases). The source is a woman in her 70s with acute or convalescent COVID-19. CDR3 sequence (DNA): TGCGCCAGCAGCTCCCAAGGGACACTTTACGAGCAGTACTTC. Its protein product is CASSSQGTLYEQYF.